The clone carrying this T cell receptor beta chain was observed a single time. Germline V gives CDR1 GTSNPN, CDR2 SVGIG (reference sequence). The CDR3 length is 14 residues. V lost 4 bases to trimming and J lost 2 bases, with 11 bases between them. Original handling: Estimation of nucleated cell counts was performed using reference gene primer amplification. TCRdb's copy holds only in-frame clones and misses some; the assay was immunoSEQ multiplex PCR. From that table come the V and J calls and clone size; the DNA was used to work out D and trimming. Of about 460,000 clones in the sample, about 88% are singletons; the top ten hold 8% to 9.5%. The entry originates in a study of blood T cell repertoires in COVID-19. As for the study in general: Sites in the United States, Italy and Spain provided acute and convalescent COVID-19 samples.

Sequences were obtained from PBMCs or T cells enriched from blood (not recorded which). This sequence originates from a woman aged 55 to 70 who had recovered from COVID-19. The chain combines TRBV30 with TRBJ2-2; D might be TRBD1 (5 bases). The CDR3 DNA is TGTGCCTGGAAGATAGGGGTCAACACCGGGGAGCTGTTTTTT. This translates into CAWKIGVNTGELFF.